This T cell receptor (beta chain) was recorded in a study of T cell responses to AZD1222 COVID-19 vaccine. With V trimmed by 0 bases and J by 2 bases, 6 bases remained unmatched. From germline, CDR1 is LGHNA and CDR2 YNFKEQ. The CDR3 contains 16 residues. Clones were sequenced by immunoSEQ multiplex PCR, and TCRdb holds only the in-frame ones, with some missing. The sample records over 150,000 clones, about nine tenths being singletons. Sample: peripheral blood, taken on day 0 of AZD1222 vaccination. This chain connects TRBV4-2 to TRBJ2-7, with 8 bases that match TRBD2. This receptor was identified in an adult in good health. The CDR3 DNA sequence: TGTGCCAGCAGCCAAGAAAAACTAGCGGTTCCCTACGAGCAGTACTTC. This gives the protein CASSQEKLAVPYEQYF.